The TCR beta chain under discussion was sequenced for a study of blood T cell repertoires in COVID-19 (dated by TCRdb to the early 2020s). A note on the overall study: Samples covering the acute and convalescent phases of COVID-19 were provided by collaborators in the United States, Italy and Spain. The repertoires were released in a freely available public database meant as a resource for research on the immune response to SARS-CoV-2. Sample metadata almost always included a de-identified subject ID, COVID-19 status, age in years and sex. The prospective study material was composed of cDNA or gDNA derived from T cells, B-cell-depleted T cells, or PBMCs. Samples were obtained from the ongoing ImmuneRACE study (first 160 participants) and from approximately 1,200 subjects provided by 6 global collaborators. Where HLA class I and class II types were available, the types were taken from metadata supplied by the sample provider, not from assay-based typing. The dataset comprised deeply sampled blood TCRbeta repertoires from subjects exposed to, actively infected with, or recovered from COVID-19.

On the study overall, not on this receptor specifically: How much clinical and demographic metadata was included differed by source and by participant, and the metadata was provided uncurated.

The CDR1 and CDR2 encoded by the germline V gene (reference sequence) are WNHNN and SYGVQD. Spanning cysteine to phenylalanine, the CDR3 consists of 14 amino acids. Solely the CDR3 DNA is kept, with 42 bases framed from the first base. V gives up 10 bases and J gives up 8 bases, and the segment between their germline ends measures 23 bases. TCRbeta CDR3 regions were amplified from genomic DNA by means of the immunoSEQ Assay, a bias-controlled multiplex PCR. Turning to the authors' computational methods: The number of nucleated cells in each sample was estimated by amplification of reference gene primers within the assay. To quantify the absolute abundance of each unique TCRbeta CDR3 rearrangement, sequence reads were collapsed and filtered. Productive Simpson clonality was computed per sample as the square root of Simpson's diversity index over productive rearrangements. Entries here come from immuneACCESS through TCRdb and include only in-frame sequences with V and J called. Some clones fail to appear in such tables; in the studies checked, an unresolved V gene covers under half of the shortfall, and the cause of the remainder is unknown. That table gives V, J and clone size, and the DNA gave D and trimming. This sample lists hundreds of thousands of clones; roughly 90% were detected once. The ten most abundant clones make up 4% of the sample.

Each collaborating institution followed its own protocols to collect whole blood in K2EDTA tubes. For TCRbeta analysis, collaborator samples were shipped as frozen whole blood, as isolated PBMCs, or as DNA extracted from either sample type. Regarding this clone: Its antigen has not been determined. No much larger clonotype is one base removed from it; base qualities were not supplied.

This clonotype was obtained from a woman in her fifties or sixties with active or convalescent COVID-19. The V and J segments used are TRBV10-1 and TRBJ1-2; TRBD1 might be the D gene, on 5 matching bases. Material for sequencing was peripheral blood. The nucleotides are TGCGCCATCCTCGGGGGTAGCCAAAGCAGGGGCTACACCTTC. Its product reads: CAILGGSQSRGYTF.